These 2 T cell receptor beta chains came from one sample sequenced in a study of lung T cells in sarcoidosis with Löfgren's syndrome (dated by TCRdb to about 2017). Sequencing was performed on an Illumina MiSeq. TCRdb trimmed public reads at Q25 via fastp, called clones via MiXCR and kept in-frame beta chains. Rows are unified per CDR3 protein, each entry keeping the most common DNA and genes. The sample table lists 15,000 to 25,000 distinct CDR3 sequences, roughly 21% of them with a count of one. Clones ranked in the top ten supply roughly 0.77% of the sample. The specimen sequenced was CD4+ T cells from bronchoalveolar lavage. These TCRs come from a human donor with sarcoidosis (Löfgren's syndrome or another form), or a control subject (not recorded which).

Notes on this clonotype: A much larger clonotype is one base distant, so this may be a read error. This chain joins TRBV20-1 and TRBJ2-7; 11 nucleotides line up with TRBD1. CDR1 and CDR2 (germline): DFQATT, SNEGSKA (reference sequence). Losses at the gene ends were 8 bases for V and 3 bases for J; bases not matched to a gene: 6. The CDR3 sequence is 13 residues long. Written as DNA, the CDR3 is TGCAGTAGCACGGGACAGGGGGACTACGAGCAGTACTTC. This sequence encodes CSSTGQGDYEQYF.

This clonotype is labeled medium-sized. This chain joins TRBV28 and TRBJ1-5; the D is unclear. CDR1 is MDHEN and CDR2 is SYDVKM in the germline V gene. CDR3 length equals 12 residues. Between the trimmed V and J ends, which lost 2 bases and 6 bases, there was a span of 5 bases. This CDR3 reads CASSLEGQPQHF. CDR3 DNA: TGTGCCAGCAGTTTAGAAGGTCAGCCCCAGCATTTT.